These 29 T cell receptor beta chains were sequenced from one sample in a study of long-term antiretroviral therapy in people with HIV (dated by TCRdb to between 2021 and 2023). The immunoSEQ hsTCRB v3.0 assay was used at survey level resolution to sequence the TRB variable region. In its TCRdb copy, this immuneACCESS table keeps in-frame sequences only and misses some clones. Where compared with another copy, unresolved V genes explain less than half of these, and the others have no known cause. Recorded for this sample are tens of thousands of clones; roughly 87% of them occurred a single time. The ten largest clonotypes hold roughly 5.8% of the sample. The input for sequencing was unsorted PBMCs, taken 1 year after starting antiretroviral therapy. Every receptor here comes from a young man with HIV.

Only a few counts were recorded for this clone. V is TRBV7-9 and J is TRBJ1-1, with D perhaps TRBD1 (5 bases). The V and J ends lost 5 bases and 5 bases respectively, with 15 bases between them. CDR1 is SEHNR, CDR2 FQNEAQ, per germline (reference sequence). The CDR3 has 14 amino acids. The CDR3 reads CASSPPGDRTEAFF. Written as DNA, the CDR3 is TGTGCCAGCAGCCCTCCGGGGGATCGGACTGAAGCTTTCTTT. Combining the CDR3 with reference TRBV7-9 and TRBJ1-1 gives the whole variable domain DTGVSQNPRHKITKRGQNVTFRCDPISEHNRLYWYRQTLGQGPEFLTYFQNEAQLEKSRLLSDRFSAERPKGSFSTLEIQRTEQGDSAMYLCASSPPGDRTEAFFGQGTRLTVV.

The chain has TRBV9 and TRBJ1-5; no clear D gene. The V and J ends lost 0 bases and 8 bases respectively, with 9 bases between them. Germline CDR1 reads SGDLS; CDR2 reads YYNGEE. This CDR3 has 13 amino acids. The CDR3 coding sequence is TGTGCCAGCAGCGTAGATTCGAGGGAGCCCCAGCATTTT. Encoded protein: CASSVDSREPQHF.

The gene calls are TRBV19 and TRBJ1-5; no clear D. The V end was cut by 4 bases, the J end by 3 bases, with 10 bases between. CDR1 LNHDA and CDR2 SQIVND come from the germline V gene (reference sequence). The CDR3 totals 14 residues. The CDR3 protein is CASSKDGFNQPQHF. CDR3 bases: TGTGCCAGTAGTAAGGACGGCTTCAATCAGCCCCAGCATTTT. Full variable domain (outside the CDR3, taken from reference TRBV19 and TRBJ1-5): DGGITQSPKYLFRKEGQNVTLSCEQNLNHDAMYWYRQDPGQGLRLIYYSQIVNDFQKGDIAEGYSVSREKKESFPLTVTSAQKNPTAFYLCASSKDGFNQPQHFGDGTRLSIL.

The chain uses TRBV5-6 and TRBJ2-4; TRBD1 aligns across 7 bases. Germline CDR1 and CDR2: SGHDT and YYEEEE. V lost 2 bases, J lost 4 bases, and 6 bases stayed unmatched. The CDR3 has 15 residues. CDR3 residues: CASSFGAGGKNIQYF. The DNA for the CDR3 is TGTGCCAGCAGCTTTGGGGCAGGGGGTAAAAACATTCAGTACTTC.

The CDR3 DNA reads as TGTGCCAGTAGCCCCCGGCGAAGAGAAGAGACCCAGTACTTC. Protein product: CASSPRRREETQYF. The rearrangement uses TRBV19 and TRBJ2-5, with D unclear. Germline-derived CDR1 and CDR2 are LNHDA and SQIVND (reference sequence). The CDR3 contains 14 residues. Trimming took off 6 bases at V and 3 bases at J, with 14 bases between the two ends.

This clone was seen a handful of times. The chain is built from TRBV7-9 and TRBJ2-1; D uncertain. This CDR3 comprises 12 residues. Trimming stripped 8 bases from V and 6 bases from J, with 11 bases between. From germline, CDR1 is SEHNR and CDR2 FQNEAQ (reference sequence). CDR3 loop: CASRIYSNEQFF. CDR3 nucleotide sequence: TGTGCCAGCCGGATATACAGCAATGAGCAGTTCTTC. The full variable domain, rest sourced from reference TRBV7-9 and TRBJ2-1, is DTGVSQNPRHKITKRGQNVTFRCDPISEHNRLYWYRQTLGQGPEFLTYFQNEAQLEKSRLLSDRFSAERPKGSFSTLEIQRTEQGDSAMYLCASRIYSNEQFFGPGTRLTVL.

The gene calls are TRBV29-1 and TRBJ2-7; D is possibly TRBD2 (6 bases). V was pared by 3 bases and J by 0 bases, with 9 bases between. Germline V gene lookup returns CDR1 SQVTM and CDR2 ANQGSEA. This CDR3 region has 13 residues. The DNA for the CDR3 is TGCAGCGTTGACTCCGGGAGCTCCTACGAGCAGTACTTC. It translates to CSVDSGSSYEQYF.

V usage is TRBV27 and J usage is TRBJ2-1; 7 positions agree with TRBD1. Looked up from germline, CDR1 is MNHEY and CDR2 is SMNVEV (reference sequence). V was clipped by 5 bases and J by 4 bases; unmatched bases: 8. The CDR3 is made up of 15 amino acids. The CDR3: CASSPSRDRYNEQFF. For the CDR3, the DNA is TGTGCCAGCAGTCCGTCCCGGGACAGATACAATGAGCAGTTCTTC.

V gene TRBV11-2 combines with J gene TRBJ1-1; the D is unclear. Between the trimmed V and J ends, which lost 1 base and 9 bases, there was a span of 12 bases. The CDR3 extends over 13 amino acids. From germline, CDR1 is SGHAT and CDR2 FQNNGV. The CDR3 region has the DNA TGTGCCAGCAGCTTAGGTTACGGTAGTAAAGCTTTCTTT. It yields the protein CASSLGYGSKAFF.

DNA for the CDR3: TGCGCCAGCAGCTGGGGACAGGGGGGCAATGAGCAGTTCTTC. Amino acids: CASSWGQGGNEQFF. This chain connects TRBV4-1 to TRBJ2-1; 11 bases fit TRBD1. Germline V CDR1 and CDR2: MGHRA, YSYEKL. V lost 5 bases, J lost 6 bases, and 3 bases stayed unmatched. The CDR3 sequence is 14 residues long.

The V gene is TRBV27, the J gene TRBJ2-1; 7 positions match TRBD2. Germline loops: CDR1 MNHEY, CDR2 SMNVEV (reference sequence). J was trimmed by 7 bases and V by 7 bases; bases with no gene match: 10. CDR3 length: 14 residues. CDR3 sequence: CASTSGGGVNEQFF. The CDR3 nucleotides read TGTGCCAGCACCTCGGGAGGTGGGGTAAATGAGCAGTTCTTC.

This clone was counted a few times. V usage is TRBV4-1 and J usage is TRBJ1-2, with a tentative D call TRBD1 (6 bases). The germline V gene has CDR1 MGHRA and CDR2 YSYEKL. The V end lost 0 bases, the J end lost 4 bases, and 12 bases lay between the germline ends. CDR3 size: 15 residues. The CDR3 DNA follows: TGCGCCAGCAGCCAAGATCCAGGACAGTTCTATGGCTACACCTTC. Translation gives CASSQDPGQFYGYTF.

V is TRBV7-6 and J is TRBJ2-6; 10 bases align to TRBD1. Germline loops: CDR1 SGHVS, CDR2 FNYEAQ. J lost 2 bases, V lost 3 bases, and 16 bases had no gene match. The CDR3 totals 21 residues. The CDR3 DNA is TGTGCCAGCAGCTTTGACAATATTCGGGACAGGGGTAGTACTGGGGCCAACGTCCTGACTTTC. This codes for CASSFDNIRDRGSTGANVLTF.

CDR3 in amino acids: CASSHRGRSTGELFF. CDR3 nucleotide sequence: TGTGCCAGCAGTCACAGGGGGCGGTCTACCGGGGAGCTGTTTTTT. The V and J genes are TRBV6-1 and TRBJ2-2; TRBD1 matches at 9 bases. This CDR3 region has 15 residues. Trimming cost V 5 bases and J 5 bases; bases outside gene matches: 6. Germline V lookup: CDR1 MNHNS, CDR2 SASEGT.

This clone has just a few counts. The chain recombines TRBV14 with TRBJ1-1; D is ambiguous. Trimming stripped 2 bases from V and 4 bases from J, with 11 bases between. The CDR3 is made up of 14 amino acids. Per germline, CDR1 SGHDN and CDR2 FVKESK. DNA for the CDR3: TGTGCCAGCAGCCAAAACTTAGCCGGCACTGAAGCTTTCTTT. Translation: CASSQNLAGTEAFF.

The V and J genes are TRBV28 and TRBJ1-1, with 11 bases aligning to TRBD1. In germline, CDR1 is MDHEN, CDR2 SYDVKM. Germline trimming cut 2 bases from V and 4 bases from J; bases unmatched to any gene: 3. The CDR3 has 15 amino acids. CDR3 nucleotide sequence: TGTGCCAGCAGTTTAGGAGGGACAGGGGGCACTGAAGCTTTCTTT. As protein: CASSLGGTGGTEAFF.

This chain uses TRBV11-2 with TRBJ2-7; maybe TRBD1 (5 bases). CDR3 length: 12 residues. V lost 5 bases and J lost 6, with 11 bases in between. Looked up from germline, CDR1 is SGHAT and CDR2 is FQNNGV. The chain's CDR3 is CASSQGVVEQYF. Written as DNA, the CDR3 is TGTGCCAGCAGCCAAGGGGTGGTCGAGCAGTACTTC.

J is TRBJ2-7 and V is TRBV7-6; no definite D call. V lost 1 base, J lost 3 bases, and 16 bases lay in between. Germline assignment: CDR1 SGHVS and CDR2 FNYEAQ. The CDR3 is made up of 16 amino acids. CDR3 in amino acids: CASSLEPGPSYYEQYF. CDR3 DNA: TGTGCCAGCAGCTTAGAACCAGGACCTTCATACTACGAGCAGTACTTC.

The chain recombines TRBV11-2 with TRBJ1-2, with 7 bases aligning to TRBD1. The trim removed 1 base at V and 4 bases at J, leaving 6 bases unmatched. Germline CDR1 and CDR2: SGHAT and FQNNGV. The CDR3 spans 15 residues. The DNA of the CDR3 is TGTGCCAGCAGCTTAGGCACCGGGACAGCCTATGGCTACACCTTC. Amino acid sequence: CASSLGTGTAYGYTF.

This chain joins TRBV27 and TRBJ2-5, with no clear D. Germline V gene data show CDR1 as MNHEY and CDR2 as SMNVEV (reference sequence). This CDR3 has 13 residues. Trimming left V 5 bases short and J 4 bases short, with 11 bases between. CDR3 sequence reads: CASSPLPPETQYF. In DNA, the CDR3 is TGTGCCAGCAGTCCTCTACCCCCAGAGACCCAGTACTTC.

The chain links TRBV5-6 to TRBJ2-3; 9 bases agree with TRBD2. The CDR3 consists of 17 residues. V gave up 3 bases and J gave up 2 bases; unmatched junction bases: 10. Germline CDR1 reads SGHDT; CDR2 reads YYEEEE. The CDR3 bases are TGTGCCAGCAGCTCCCGACTAGCGGACTTTGTCACAGATACGCAGTATTTT. Protein: CASSSRLADFVTDTQYF.

The chain has TRBV7-9 and TRBJ2-5, with D perhaps TRBD1 or TRBD2 (6 bases each). The CDR3 covers 15 residues. V lost 3 bases and J lost 5, with 16 bases in between. Germline CDR1 SEHNR, CDR2 FQNEAQ (reference sequence). CDR3 DNA: TGTGCCAGCAGCTTGCTCACAGGGAGGTTTGAGACCCAGTACTTC. Its protein product is CASSLLTGRFETQYF.

The rearrangement links TRBV27 to TRBJ2-1; D is perhaps TRBD2 (5 bases). CDR1 is MNHEY and CDR2 is SMNVEV in the germline V gene (reference sequence). CDR3 size: 15 residues. V dropped 6 bases and J dropped 6 bases, with 18 bases sitting between them. Here the CDR3 DNA reads TGTGCCAGCAGGACGTGGGCAGAGGGTTTCAATGAGCAGTTCTTC. This encodes CASRTWAEGFNEQFF.

V and J are TRBV7-6 and TRBJ2-1, with 14 bases fitting TRBD2. After removal of 1 base from V and 1 base from J, the junction contained 3 bases not matched to a gene. The CDR3 has 18 amino acids. Germline V gives CDR1 SGHVS, CDR2 FNYEAQ. CDR3 region: CASSLGTSGRTSYNEQFF. CDR3 DNA: TGTGCCAGCAGCTTAGGGACTAGCGGGAGGACGTCCTACAATGAGCAGTTCTTC.

This clone was picked up one time. This rearrangement joins TRBV13 to TRBJ2-1; 8 bases fit TRBD1. The CDR3 contains 15 residues. J gave up 1 base and V 4 bases, and 3 bases lay outside the gene matches. Germline loops: CDR1 PRHDT, CDR2 FYEKMQ (reference sequence). Here the CDR3 DNA reads TGTGCCAGCAGCTCTACAGGGGGTTCCTACAATGAGCAGTTCTTC. Protein product: CASSSTGGSYNEQFF. Using reference TRBV13 and TRBJ2-1 for the parts outside the CDR3, the full variable domain is AAGVIQSPRHLIKEKRETATLKCYPIPRHDTVYWYQQGPGQDPQFLISFYEKMQSDKGSIPDRFSAQQFSDYHSELNMSSLELGDSALYFCASSSTGGSYNEQFFGPGTRLTVL.

This clone came up once. V is TRBV7-9 and J is TRBJ2-2; 13 bases fit TRBD2. This CDR3 contains 15 residues. V dropped 11 bases and J dropped 4; count of bases not matched to a gene: 7. Germline V gene sequence: CDR1 SEHNR, CDR2 FQNEAQ (reference sequence). CDR3 in amino acids: CASSGLAGLTGELFF. Here the CDR3 DNA reads TGTGCCTCCTCGGGACTAGCGGGGCTCACCGGGGAGCTGTTTTTT.

The rearrangement joins TRBV28 to TRBJ2-7; D call uncertain. From germline, CDR1 is MDHEN and CDR2 SYDVKM. CDR3 length: 15 residues. V lost 8 bases and J 4 bases, leaving 21 bases between the germline ends. In DNA form, the CDR3 reads TGTGCCAGCGCCCTTCGAGACGCCAAGCCGTACGAGCAGTACTTC. Amino acid sequence: CASALRDAKPYEQYF.

The chain carries TRBV5-6 and TRBJ2-2, with D perhaps TRBD2 (5 bases). This CDR3 contains 15 residues. CDR1 is SGHDT and CDR2 is YYEEEE in the germline V gene. With 0 bases removed from V and 7 bases from J, the gap between germline ends came to 13 bases. The CDR3 loop reads CASSLDGMDVGELFF. The CDR3 DNA sequence: TGTGCCAGCAGCTTGGACGGGATGGATGTCGGGGAGCTGTTTTTT. Looking up the rest from reference TRBV5-6 and TRBJ2-2 gives the full variable domain: DAGVTQSPTHLIKTRGQQVTLRCSPKSGHDTVSWYQQALGQGPQFIFQYYEEEERQRGNFPDRFSGHQFPNYSSELNVNALLLGDSALYLCASSLDGMDVGELFFGEGSRLTVL.

This clone was seen a few times. The chain couples TRBV7-9 to TRBJ1-2, with 9 bases lining up with TRBD1. V trimming: 6 bases; J trimming: 3 bases; junction bases outside the gene matches: 8. Germline CDR1 reads SEHNR; CDR2 reads FQNEAQ (reference sequence). The CDR3 contains 15 residues. This CDR3 is CASRPGTGKHYGYTF. The CDR3, as DNA: TGTGCCAGCAGGCCCGGGACAGGGAAACACTATGGCTACACCTTC.